A selection of T cell receptor beta chains follows, all from one sample in a study of cytomegalovirus exposure and HLA in healthy donors. Here immunoSEQ multiplex PCR was the method, and the copy in TCRdb shows in-frame clones only, minus some. The data show 50,000 to 65,000 clones, 89% seen once. Sequencing was carried out using PBMCs. The receptors derive from a young woman in good health and CMV-seronegative. The CDR3 runs from the conserved cysteine through the conserved F or W.

TRBV6-5	TRBJ1-1	CASSYAGLGGEAFF
TRBV20-1	TRBJ2-1	CSASGTKKQFF
TRBV6-5	TRBJ2-1	CASSYRTGHYNEQFF
TRBV29-1	TRBJ2-3	CSVDVELIDTQYF
TRBV11-2	TRBJ2-3	CASIELPRTDTQYF
TRBV30	TRBJ1-1	CAWRSRSGQKYTEAFF
TRBV11-1	TRBJ1-1	CASSHRKGQGTSDTEAFF
TRBV27	TRBJ1-1	CASSFLGGDIEAFF
TRBV28	TRBJ2-7	CASGEQWTYEQYF
TRBV2	TRBJ1-2	CASSEGGTNLIYGYTF